The clone carrying this T cell receptor beta chain was detected ten times or more. One entry per CDR3 protein, called by TCRdb with MiXCR from the RT-PCR reads. The sample holds about 960,000 distinct CDR3 sequences; roughly 18% are singletons and the top ten take around 6%. This record belongs to a study of patients and donors after allogeneic stem cell transplantation. The V end was cut by 6 bases, the J end by 0 bases, with 11 bases between. Germline lookup yields CDR1 MNHNS and CDR2 SASEGT. The CDR3 runs to 15 residues. V is TRBV6-1 and J is TRBJ1-4, with D tentatively TRBD1 (6 bases). Sequencing used blood, either unsorted or a sorted T cell fraction (not recorded which). This sequence originates from a human donor who was either an allogeneic HSCT recipient or a stem cell or donor lymphocyte infusion donor (not recorded which). It is not recorded whose cells these are; they may come from a transplant donor. The CDR3 nucleotides read TGTGCCAGCAGCCCCAACAGGGCAACTAATGAAAAACTGTTTTTT. Protein: CASSPNRATNEKLFF.